Listed below are T cell receptor beta chains from one sample, sequenced in a study of shared clonotypes between healthy human individuals. Repertoires were generated with immunoSEQ multiplex PCR, while TCRdb's copy carries only in-frame clones and drops some. The sample lists some 2.3 million clones, approximately 95% occurring once. Sample: naive CD4+ T cells from PBMCs. These receptors were collected from a man between 18 and 29 years old in good health. Some clones in this sample may be carry-over from other donors' samples. Each CDR3 is given with its conserved first and last residue. Fields, in order: clone size, J gene, D gene, V gene, CDR3 protein, CDR3 DNA. D genes are given only for firm matches. Size is stated for part of the rows, as once, few or many counts, or as a class when the clone is expanded.

clone_size: NA
j_call: TRBJ2-7
d_call: TRBD2
v_call: TRBV27
cdr3_aa: CASSLLAGRYEQYF
cdr3_nt: TGTGCCAGCAGTTTGCTAGCGGGACGGTACGAGCAGTACTTC

clone_size: NA
j_call: TRBJ1-3
d_call: NA
v_call: TRBV19
cdr3_aa: CASRPPGRGNTIYF
cdr3_nt: TGTGCCAGTCGACCTCCCGGCAGGGGCAACACCATATATTTT

clone_size: NA
j_call: TRBJ2-1
d_call: TRBD2
v_call: TRBV5-1
cdr3_aa: CASSLVGLAGGSDEQFF
cdr3_nt: TGCGCCAGCAGCTTGGTAGGCCTAGCGGGAGGTTCGGATGAGCAGTTCTTC

clone_size: NA
j_call: TRBJ1-2
d_call: TRBD1
v_call: TRBV28
cdr3_aa: CASSFDRGGYGYTF
cdr3_nt: TGTGCCAGCAGTTTCGACAGGGGTGGATATGGCTACACCTTC

clone_size: NA
j_call: TRBJ2-3
d_call: TRBD1
v_call: TRBV7-3
cdr3_aa: CASRPPGQDTDTQYF
cdr3_nt: TGTGCCAGTAGACCTCCGGGACAGGACACAGATACGCAGTATTTT

clone_size: NA
j_call: TRBJ2-7
d_call: NA
v_call: TRBV28
cdr3_aa: CASSLSTYEQYF
cdr3_nt: TGTGCCAGCAGTTTATCCACCTACGAGCAGTACTTC

clone_size: NA
j_call: TRBJ2-7
d_call: NA
v_call: TRBV10-1
cdr3_aa: CASSRGQGYEQYF
cdr3_nt: TGCGCCAGCAGCCGAGGGCAAGGCTACGAGCAGTACTTC

clone_size: NA
j_call: TRBJ2-7
d_call: TRBD1
v_call: TRBV19
cdr3_aa: CASSPQAGQGANEQYF
cdr3_nt: TGTGCCAGTAGTCCCCAGGCGGGACAGGGGGCCAACGAGCAGTACTTC

clone_size: NA
j_call: TRBJ1-1
d_call: NA
v_call: TRBV5-6
cdr3_aa: CASSFPGNTEAFF
cdr3_nt: TGTGCCAGCAGCTTCCCAGGGAACACTGAAGCTTTCTTT

clone_size: NA
j_call: TRBJ2-3
d_call: NA
v_call: TRBV30
cdr3_aa: CAWRLAATDTQYF
cdr3_nt: TGTGCCTGGAGGTTGGCTGCCACAGATACGCAGTATTTT

clone_size: NA
j_call: TRBJ1-2
d_call: NA
v_call: TRBV4-2
cdr3_aa: CASSQGPKTNYGYTF
cdr3_nt: TGTGCCAGCAGCCAAGGGCCGAAGACTAACTATGGCTACACCTTC

clone_size: NA
j_call: TRBJ2-1
d_call: TRBD2
v_call: TRBV5-1
cdr3_aa: CASSMGGSYNEQFF
cdr3_nt: TGCGCCAGCAGCATGGGGGGGTCCTACAATGAGCAGTTCTTC

clone_size: NA
j_call: TRBJ2-1
d_call: NA
v_call: TRBV30
cdr3_aa: CAWSVLFDIWPNEQFF
cdr3_nt: TGTGCCTGGAGTGTACTTTTCGACATTTGGCCCAATGAGCAGTTCTTC

clone_size: few
j_call: TRBJ1-1
d_call: TRBD1
v_call: TRBV29-1
cdr3_aa: CSVLGQVYENTEAFF
cdr3_nt: TGCAGCGTGCTCGGACAGGTATACGAGAACACTGAAGCTTTCTTT

clone_size: NA
j_call: TRBJ2-7
d_call: TRBD1
v_call: TRBV6-5
cdr3_aa: CASSYTFSRTGSEQYF
cdr3_nt: TGTGCCAGCAGTTACACGTTTTCTCGGACAGGGTCCGAGCAGTACTTC